The entry that follows covers one T cell receptor (beta chain) sequence. Its antigen is as yet unknown. These data originate in a study of molecular identifiers for immune sequencing clone quantification. When naive CD8 T cells were sorted, they were gated as CD8+CD4-CCR7+CD45RA+. Trimming removed 3 bases at V and 1 base at J, with 16 bases between. The CDR3 runs 16 residues. Germline CDR1 SGDLS, CDR2 YYNGEE. TCRdb re-called the PCR reads with MiXCR, one entry per CDR3 protein. The table records roughly 100,000 distinct CDR3 sequences, around 30% of them present only once. Overall study findings and caveats: Underestimated sizes of highly expanded clones could result from identical TCR molecules that share a barcode.

Sample: naive CD8+ T cells from blood, with Jurkat cell RNA spiked in. Subset meaning: FACS-sorted CD8+CD4-CCR7+CD45RA+ naive T cells. The chain carries TRBV9 and TRBJ1-2; D gene ambiguous. This receptor was identified in a human donor in good health. Some libraries in this study had Jurkat cell RNA spiked in. CDR3 nucleotides: TGTGCCAGCAGCGCAAGCGACGGGAACCTTAACTATGGCTACACCTTC. This gives the protein CASSASDGNLNYGYTF.